This T cell receptor (beta chain) is drawn from a study of shared clonotypes between healthy human individuals. The protocol was immunoSEQ multiplex PCR, while the TCRdb copy is restricted to in-frame clones and leaves out a portion. The sample holds 850,000 to 1,200,000 clones; 70% to 80% are singletons and the top ten take roughly 1.5%. This clone turned up a few times. This sample also contains other DNA sequences that code for the same CDR3. V was clipped by 0 bases and J by 0 bases, with 5 bases between them. Germline loops: CDR1 GTSNPN, CDR2 SVGIG (reference sequence). This CDR3 has 13 amino acids.

This receptor was identified in a man younger than 35 in good health. The chain links TRBV30 to TRBJ1-1; D remains unclear. Sequenced sample: memory CD4+ T cells sorted from blood. Subset in this sample: CD45RA-negative fraction. CDR3 residues: CAWSVQVNTEAFF. Written as DNA, the CDR3 is TGTGCCTGGAGTGTTCAGGTGAACACTGAAGCTTTCTTT.